The 3 T cell receptor beta chains given below trace back to one sample, sequenced in a study of tumor T cells in aggressive B-cell lymphoma. Method: immunoSEQ multiplex PCR; TCRdb's copy keeps in-frame clones and lacks some. The sample contains roughly 2,600 clones, roughly nine tenths of which appear only once. The specimen sequenced was tumor tissue. The origin of the receptors is an adult with diffuse large B cell lymphoma.

The chain links TRBV28 to TRBJ1-1, with a tentative D call TRBD1 (6 bases). V shed 6 bases and J shed 9 bases, with 14 bases lying between them. Germline V lookup: CDR1 MDHEN, CDR2 SYDVKM. This CDR3 comprises 12 residues. CDR3 protein: CASRTDRFQAFF. The DNA for the CDR3 is TGTGCCAGCAGAACTGACAGGTTTCAAGCTTTCTTT.

The CDR3 loop reads CASSLLSNEQFF. The CDR3 nucleotides read TGTGCCAGCAGCCTATTAAGCAATGAGCAGTTCTTC. The gene calls are TRBV7-2 and TRBJ2-1; unclear D gene. The CDR3 extends over 12 amino acids. Germline V gene lookup returns CDR1 SGHTA and CDR2 FQGNSA. Trimming shortened V by 5 bases and J by 6 bases, and 8 bases separated the two germline ends.

The rearrangement links TRBV7-9 to TRBJ1-2; D not resolved. There are 11 residues in the CDR3. V dropped 5 bases and J dropped 8 bases, with 9 bases sitting between them. Germline V lookup: CDR1 SEHNR, CDR2 FQNEAQ (reference sequence). The DNA for the CDR3 is TGTGCCAGCAGCCCAGACACGGGCTACACCTTC. This gives the protein CASSPDTGYTF.